The T cell receptor beta chain under discussion was sequenced for a study of OX40 agonist ivuxolimab in advanced cancers. Whole-study context: An anti-OX40 (CD134) antibody with agonistic activity, ivuxolimab, was administered to patients. Whole-study findings and limits: Low normalized T-cell clonal expansion also characterized some of the nonresponders. Researchers report that CD8+ T cells had, on average, more expanded clones than CD4+.

CDR1 SGHNT and CDR2 YENEEA come from the germline V gene. This CDR3 comprises 15 residues. The V end was cut by 5 bases, the J end by 0 bases, with 12 bases between. Using immunoSEQ multiplex PCR, the repertoire was profiled, and TCRdb retains in-frame clones only, with some absent. The sample shows around 76,000 clones, around 94% of them seen only once. This clone was recorded once. Its antigen remains unidentified. The chain links TRBV11-3 to TRBJ2-3; D remains unclear. The TCR originated in an adult with an advanced solid tumor such as melanoma, head and neck, liver or kidney cancer. The sample in question was CD4+ or CD8+ T cells sorted from blood, obtained in a trial of the OX40 agonist ivuxolimab. CDR3 sequence reads: CASSLGVGSTDTQYF. CDR3 in DNA: TGTGCCAGCAGCCTCGGCGTTGGTAGCACAGATACGCAGTATTTT.